Following are 10 T cell receptor beta chains from one sample sequenced in a study of CD8 T cells in ankylosing spondylitis. TCRdb used MiXCR to reprocess the 5' RACE reads, holding one entry per CDR3 protein. The repertoire consists of about 250,000 distinct CDR3 sequences, with roughly a quarter occurring once and the leading ten covering about 0.6%. Material: blood, either unsorted or a sorted T cell fraction (not recorded which). The origin of the receptors is a male donor with ankylosing spondylitis or in good health (not recorded which).

The chain links TRBV4-1 to TRBJ2-3, with 8 bases that match TRBD2. Germline-derived CDR1 and CDR2 are MGHRA and YSYEKL. V shed 2 bases and J 7 bases; nucleotides not matched to a gene: 14. There are 17 residues in the CDR3. Here the CDR3 reads CASSQPGSGLGRNTQYF. CDR3 coding DNA: TGCGCCAGCAGCCAACCCGGGTCGGGACTAGGTCGAAATACGCAGTATTTT.

The chain joins TRBV7-3 to TRBJ2-3, with 9 bases identical to TRBD2. With 3 bases clipped from V and 3 bases from J, the junction kept 4 bases outside the gene matches. There are 15 residues in the CDR3. Germline V gene sequence: CDR1 SGHTA, CDR2 FQGTGA. DNA of the CDR3: TGTGCCAGCAGCTTCGGACTAGCGCGAACAGATACGCAGTATTTT. Protein sequence: CASSFGLARTDTQYF.

This clonotype came up many times. The V gene is TRBV2, the J gene TRBJ2-7; D gene uncertain. This CDR3 is built from 13 residues. V was cut by 4 bases and J by 6 bases, with 13 bases left in between. CDR1 SNHLY and CDR2 FYNNEI come from the germline V gene. The chain's CDR3 is CASSAPGPGEQYF. The CDR3 bases are TGTGCCAGCAGTGCGCCAGGACCCGGCGAGCAGTACTTC.

Only a few counts were recorded for this clonotype. Since a much larger clone is just one base distant, this may be a read error. The chain recombines TRBV20-1 with TRBJ2-7; 8 positions match TRBD2. The CDR3 covers 12 residues. V lost 3 bases and J lost 5; bases outside the gene matches: 3. Germline V lookup: CDR1 DFQATT, CDR2 SNEGSKA (reference sequence). The CDR3 protein is CSASGGADEQYF. In nucleotides, the CDR3 is TGCAGTGCTAGCGGGGGGGCCGACGAGCAGTACTTC.

The V and J genes are TRBV2 and TRBJ1-2; a possible D gene is TRBD1 (5 bases). CDR3 length: 11 amino acids. The germline gives CDR1 SNHLY, CDR2 FYNNEI. Trimming removed 7 bases from V and 5 bases from J, with 8 bases in between. As DNA, the CDR3 is TGTGCCAGCAATCGGGGGTATGGCTACACCTTC. Protein product: CASNRGYGYTF.

Ten or more counts support this clonotype. CDR3 nucleotide sequence: TGCAGTGCTAGAGAGGGGTCGTCTAGCACAGATACGCAGTATTTT. This codes for CSAREGSSSTDTQYF. This chain connects TRBV20-1 to TRBJ2-3; no clear D gene. The CDR3 sequence is 15 residues long. Germline-derived CDR1 and CDR2 are DFQATT and SNEGSKA (reference sequence). Trimming shortened V by 0 bases and J by 0 bases, and 10 bases separated the two germline ends.

The chain employs TRBV6-5 and TRBJ2-1; TRBD2 agrees at 7 bases. Germline assignment: CDR1 MNHEY and CDR2 SVGAGI. The CDR3 contains 16 residues. Trimming took 5 bases from V and 0 from J; bases not matched to a gene: 7. CDR3 DNA: TGTGCCAGCAGTATATCTCGGGGGGACTCCTACAATGAGCAGTTCTTC. It codes for CASSISRGDSYNEQFF.

This clonotype was observed a few times. The chain employs TRBV7-7 and TRBJ2-3; D not certain. The V and J ends lost 1 base and 2 bases respectively, with 4 bases between them. Germline assignment: CDR1 SSHAT and CDR2 FNYEAQ (reference sequence). This CDR3 has 13 amino acids. The CDR3 here is CASSLDPTDTQYF. The CDR3 bases are TGTGCCAGCAGCTTAGATCCCACAGATACGCAGTATTTT.

This clonotype was seen many times. This chain connects TRBV11-2 to TRBJ2-1, with 8 bases fitting TRBD2. The CDR3 spans 16 residues. V lost 5 bases and J lost 6; bases outside the gene matches: 12. CDR1 is SGHAT, CDR2 FQNNGV, per germline. The CDR3 protein is CASSPLAGGPFNEQFF. The DNA for the CDR3 is TGTGCCAGCAGCCCCCTGGCGGGGGGCCCCTTCAATGAGCAGTTCTTC.

The rearrangement uses TRBV6-5 and TRBJ2-2; the match to TRBD2 covers 7 bases. This CDR3 has 15 amino acids. The germline gives CDR1 MNHEY, CDR2 SVGAGI. Trimming cost V 0 bases and J 5 bases; bases outside gene matches: 3. Here the CDR3 reads CASSYSGGGTGELFF. The CDR3 bases are TGTGCCAGCAGTTACTCTGGGGGGGGGACCGGGGAGCTGTTTTTT.